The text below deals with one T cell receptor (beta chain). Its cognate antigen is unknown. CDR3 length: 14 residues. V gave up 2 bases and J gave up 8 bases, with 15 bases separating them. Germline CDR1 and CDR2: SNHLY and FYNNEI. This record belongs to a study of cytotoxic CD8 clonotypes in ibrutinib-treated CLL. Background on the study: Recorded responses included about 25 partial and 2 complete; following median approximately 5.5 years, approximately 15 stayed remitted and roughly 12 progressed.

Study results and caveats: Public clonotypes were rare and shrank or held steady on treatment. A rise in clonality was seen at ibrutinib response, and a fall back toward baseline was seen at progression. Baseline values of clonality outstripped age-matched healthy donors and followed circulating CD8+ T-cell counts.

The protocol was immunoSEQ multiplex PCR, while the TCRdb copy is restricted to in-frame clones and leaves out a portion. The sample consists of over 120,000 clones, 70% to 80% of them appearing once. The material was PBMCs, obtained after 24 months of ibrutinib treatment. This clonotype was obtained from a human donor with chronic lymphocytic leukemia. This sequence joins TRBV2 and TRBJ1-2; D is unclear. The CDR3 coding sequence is TGTGCCAGCAGTGAATGGGTTGAGGGCGGGGGCTACACCTTC. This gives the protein CASSEWVEGGGYTF.